This is a list of T cell receptor beta chains from one sample in a study of Graves' ophthalmopathy and Graves' hyperthyroidism. MiXCR was run by TCRdb on the multiplex PCR reads, yielding one entry per CDR3 protein. The table lists about 620,000 distinct CDR3 sequences, around a fifth of them singletons. Material: peripheral blood. These receptors came from a woman younger than 30 with stable Graves' hyperthyroidism. Some clones in this sample may be carry-over from other donors' samples. Both conserved end residues are part of each CDR3. The order of the fields is J gene, clone size, V gene, D gene, CDR3 DNA, CDR3 protein. D genes are given only for firm matches. Where a row states a size, it is once, few, many or the class of an expanded clone; other rows omit it.

TRBJ2-7 | many | TRBV4-1 | - | TGCGCCAGCAGCCAAGATCACGACGAGCAGTACTTC | CASSQDHDEQYF
TRBJ2-7 | many | TRBV20-1 | TRBD2 | TGCAGTGCTAGACGCGCGGGAGGCCCCCCCCTCGAGCAGTACTTC | CSARRAGGPPLEQYF
TRBJ2-7 | - | TRBV3-1 | - | TGTGCCAGCAGCCAAGCGGGCAGGGTCTACGAGCAGTACTTC | CASSQAGRVYEQYF
TRBJ1-3 | - | TRBV20-1 | - | TGCAGTGCTAGCCGGACCTCTGGAAACACCATATATTTT | CSASRTSGNTIYF
TRBJ1-1 | - | TRBV6-5 | - | TGTGCCAGCAGTTATTTCGCTGGTGGGATGAACACTGAAGCTTTCTTT | CASSYFAGGMNTEAFF
TRBJ1-5 | - | TRBV20-1 | - | TGCAGTGCTACAGACAGAGATAGCAATCAGCCCCAGCATTTT | CSATDRDSNQPQHF
TRBJ2-7 | few | TRBV20-1 | - | TGCAGTGCTACTTTACCCGGGACACTCTTTTCCTACGAGCAGTACTTC | CSATLPGTLFSYEQYF
TRBJ1-2 | many | TRBV28 | - | TGTGCCAGCAGTTCCCCAGGGGTTGGCTACACCTTC | CASSSPGVGYTF
TRBJ2-2 | - | TRBV29-1 | - | TGCAGCGGAGGGGTTCCCACCGGGGAGCTGTTTTTT | CSGGVPTGELFF
TRBJ1-2 | many | TRBV6-1 | - | TGTGCCAGCACCGAAGGGAGTTGGGGTATCGGCTACACCTTC | CASTEGSWGIGYTF
TRBJ2-5 | - | TRBV11-1 | TRBD1 | TGTGCCAGCAGCCCTAACCCGGGACAGGGAAAAGAGACCCAGTACTTC | CASSPNPGQGKETQYF
TRBJ1-5 | - | TRBV12-3/TRBV12-4 | - | TGTGCCAGCAGTTGGTCCGGAACAGGAAGTCCGCATTTT | CASSWSGTGSPHF
TRBJ2-5 | few | TRBV6-1 | - | TGTGCCAGCAGCCCATGGGGCAGGAAGACCCAGTACTTC | CASSPWGRKTQYF
TRBJ1-2 | many | TRBV25-1 | - | TGTGCCAGTACAGGGCCTCTTTGGTATGGCTACACCTTC | CASTGPLWYGYTF
TRBJ1-1 | many | TRBV14 | - | TGTGCCAGCAGCCAATTGAGGACTGGGGACACTGAAGCTTTCTTT | CASSQLRTGDTEAFF
TRBJ1-2 | many | TRBV29-1 | - | TGCAGCGCCCACCAACGACGAGCAGGAGTTAATGGCTACACCTTC | CSAHQRRAGVNGYTF
TRBJ1-5 | many | TRBV5-1 | - | TGCGCCAGCAGCTGGACGGGGGACGGCAATCAGCCCCAGCATTTT | CASSWTGDGNQPQHF
TRBJ2-5 | many | TRBV7-9 | - | TGTGCCAGCAGCCGTCCTGACTGGTCGCAAGAGACCCAGTACTTC | CASSRPDWSQETQYF
TRBJ1-1 | many | TRBV30 | TRBD1 | TGTGCCTACCAGGGACAGTCGAACACTGAAGCTTTCTTT | CAYQGQSNTEAFF
TRBJ2-2 | many | TRBV30 | - | TGTGCCTGGAGCGGATTGACCGGGGAGCTGTTTTTT | CAWSGLTGELFF
TRBJ2-7 | few | TRBV7-3 | TRBD2 | TGTGCCAGCAGCTTACTAGCGGGGGTCTACGAGCAGTACTTC | CASSLLAGVYEQYF
TRBJ1-2 | - | TRBV6-5 | - | TGTGCCAGCAGTTACCGCCCGAACTATGGCTACACCTTC | CASSYRPNYGYTF
TRBJ2-2 | - | TRBV6-1 | - | TGTGCCAGCAGTCTGTTGGCGGGCCTTTCGAACACCGGGGAGCTGTTTTTT | CASSLLAGLSNTGELFF
TRBJ1-3 | many | TRBV27 | TRBD1 | TGTGCCAGCAGTTTCCTTCCCGGGACAGGACGCTCCGGGGGCTCTGGAAACACCATATATTTT | CASSFLPGTGRSGGSGNTIYF
TRBJ1-6 | many | TRBV6-1 | TRBD1 | TGTGCCAGCAGGGAACGGACAGGCGGCTCCTATAATTCACCCCTCCACTTT | CASRERTGGSYNSPLHF
TRBJ1-2 | few | TRBV20-1 | - | TGCAGTGCTAGAGATTTGGGTTCCTTTAACTATGGCTACACCTTC | CSARDLGSFNYGYTF
TRBJ1-5 | many | TRBV12-3/TRBV12-4 | - | TGTGCCAGCAGTTGTCCACAGGGTGGGAATCAGCCCCAGCATTTT | CASSCPQGGNQPQHF
TRBJ2-7 | - | TRBV4-1 | - | TGCGCCAGCAGCCAAGTGGACGGGAGCTACGAGCAGTACTTC | CASSQVDGSYEQYF
TRBJ1-6 | few | TRBV30 | - | TGTGCCTGGAGGGGGCAGAACAATTCACCCCTCCACTTT | CAWRGQNNSPLHF
TRBJ1-5 | - | TRBV28 | - | TGTGCCAGCAGTTTACTTTCAGTTAGTAGCAATCAGCCCCAGCATTTT | CASSLLSVSSNQPQHF
TRBJ2-7 | many | TRBV27 | - | TGTGCCAGCAGTTTTAACCCGAGACAGCCCTCCTACGAGCAGTACTTC | CASSFNPRQPSYEQYF
TRBJ2-3 | many | TRBV20-1 | - | TGCAGTGCTAGCCTACTTCAGGTTGGGGCAGATACGCAGTATTTT | CSASLLQVGADTQYF
TRBJ1-5 | many | TRBV20-1 | - | TGCAGTGCTAGAGCCGGGAATAGCAATCAGCCCCAGCATTTT | CSARAGNSNQPQHF
TRBJ1-1 | - | TRBV6-1 | TRBD1 | TGTGCCAGCAGAGGGGACAGCCTTGATGAAGCTTTCTTT | CASRGDSLDEAFF
TRBJ2-7 | many | TRBV11-1 | TRBD1 | TGTGCCAGCAGCGGTACAGGGGGCATCCACGAGCAGTACTTC | CASSGTGGIHEQYF
TRBJ1-5 | many | TRBV6-1 | - | TGTGCCAGCAGTGAAGGGGGAACCCAGCATTTT | CASSEGGTQHF
TRBJ1-3 | many | TRBV12-3/TRBV12-4 | - | TGTGCCAGCAGTTCCACCGACTCTGGAAACACCATATATTTT | CASSSTDSGNTIYF
TRBJ1-1 | - | TRBV20-1 | - | TGCAGTGCTAGCCAAGCCCAAGACACTGAAGCTTTCTTT | CSASQAQDTEAFF
TRBJ1-5 | many | TRBV28 | - | TGTGCCAGCAGGCTCGATCAGGGGAGCGGCAATCAGCCCCAGCATTTT | CASRLDQGSGNQPQHF
TRBJ1-1 | - | TRBV13 | - | TGTGCCAGCAGCTCGACCCGGACTGAAGCTTTCTTT | CASSSTRTEAFF
TRBJ2-7 | - | TRBV5-1 | - | TGCGCCAGCAGCCCTCGGACGGGTCCGGGGGAGCAGTACTTC | CASSPRTGPGEQYF
TRBJ2-6 | many | TRBV27 | TRBD1 | TGTGCCAGCAGTTCGGACAGGGTTGTCTCTGGGGCCAACGTCCTGACTTTC | CASSSDRVVSGANVLTF
TRBJ1-2 | few | TRBV2 | - | TGTGCCAGCAGTGAAATTGGGGGGATCAATGGCTACACCTTC | CASSEIGGINGYTF
TRBJ2-7 | - | TRBV28 | - | TGTGCCAGCAGTTTACAAGAGGGGAACGCCCTCAACGAGCAGTACTTC | CASSLQEGNALNEQYF
TRBJ1-1 | many | TRBV4-3 | - | TGCGCCAGCAGCCAAGGGACAGACAACGCTGAAGCTTTCTTT | CASSQGTDNAEAFF
TRBJ2-7 | many | TRBV15 | TRBD1 | TGTGCCACCAGCAGAGGGGACAGACCCTACGAGCAGTACTTC | CATSRGDRPYEQYF